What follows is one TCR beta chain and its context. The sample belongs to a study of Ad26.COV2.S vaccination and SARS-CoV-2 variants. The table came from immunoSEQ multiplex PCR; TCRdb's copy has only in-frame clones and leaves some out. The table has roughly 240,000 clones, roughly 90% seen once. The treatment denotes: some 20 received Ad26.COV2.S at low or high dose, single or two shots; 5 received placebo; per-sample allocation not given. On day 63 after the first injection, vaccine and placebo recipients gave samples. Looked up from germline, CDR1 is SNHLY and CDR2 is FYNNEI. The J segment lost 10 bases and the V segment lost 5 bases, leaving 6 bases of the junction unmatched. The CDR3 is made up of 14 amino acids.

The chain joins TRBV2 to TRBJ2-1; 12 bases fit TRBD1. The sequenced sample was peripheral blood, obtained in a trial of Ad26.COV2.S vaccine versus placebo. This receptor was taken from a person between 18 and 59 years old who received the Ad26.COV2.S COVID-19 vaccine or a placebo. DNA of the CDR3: TGTGCCAGCAGTTCCGGGACAGGGGGCCGGGAGCAGTTCTTC. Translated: CASSSGTGGREQFF.